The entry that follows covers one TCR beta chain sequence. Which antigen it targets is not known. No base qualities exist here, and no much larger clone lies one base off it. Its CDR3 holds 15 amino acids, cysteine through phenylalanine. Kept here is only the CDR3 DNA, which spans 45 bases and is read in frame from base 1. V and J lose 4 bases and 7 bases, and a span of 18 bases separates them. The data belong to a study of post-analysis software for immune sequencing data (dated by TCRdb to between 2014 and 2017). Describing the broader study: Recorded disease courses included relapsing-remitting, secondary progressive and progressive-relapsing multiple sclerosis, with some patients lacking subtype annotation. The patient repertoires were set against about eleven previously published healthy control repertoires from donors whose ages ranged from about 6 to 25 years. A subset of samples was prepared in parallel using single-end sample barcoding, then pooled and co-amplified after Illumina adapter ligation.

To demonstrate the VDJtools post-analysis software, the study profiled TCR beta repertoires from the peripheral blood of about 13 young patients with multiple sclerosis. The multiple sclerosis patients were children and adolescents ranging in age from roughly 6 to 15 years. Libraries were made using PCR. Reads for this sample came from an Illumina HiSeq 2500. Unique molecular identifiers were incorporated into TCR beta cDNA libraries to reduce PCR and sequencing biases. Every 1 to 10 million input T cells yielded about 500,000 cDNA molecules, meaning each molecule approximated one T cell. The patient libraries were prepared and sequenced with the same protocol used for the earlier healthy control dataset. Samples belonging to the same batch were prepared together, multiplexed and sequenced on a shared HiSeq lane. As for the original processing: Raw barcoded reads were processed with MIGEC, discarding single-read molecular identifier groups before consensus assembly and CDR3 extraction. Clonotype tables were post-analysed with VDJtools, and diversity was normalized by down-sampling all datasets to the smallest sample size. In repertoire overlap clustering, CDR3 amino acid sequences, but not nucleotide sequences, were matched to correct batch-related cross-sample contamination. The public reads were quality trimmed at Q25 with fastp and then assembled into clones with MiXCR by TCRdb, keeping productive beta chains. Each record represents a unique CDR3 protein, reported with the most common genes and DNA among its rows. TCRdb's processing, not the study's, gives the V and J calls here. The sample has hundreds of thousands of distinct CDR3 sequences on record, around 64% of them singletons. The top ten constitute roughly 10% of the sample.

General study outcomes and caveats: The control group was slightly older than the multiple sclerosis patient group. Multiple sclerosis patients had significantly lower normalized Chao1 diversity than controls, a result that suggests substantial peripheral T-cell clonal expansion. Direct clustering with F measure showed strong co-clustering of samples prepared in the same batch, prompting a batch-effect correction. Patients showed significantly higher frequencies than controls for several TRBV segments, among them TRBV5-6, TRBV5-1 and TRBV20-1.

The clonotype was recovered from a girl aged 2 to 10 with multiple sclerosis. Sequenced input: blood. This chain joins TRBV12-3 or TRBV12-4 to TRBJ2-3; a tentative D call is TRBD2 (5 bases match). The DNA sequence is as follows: TGTGCCAGCAGTTATGAGGAAGGGCGGGCTAATACGCAGTATTTT. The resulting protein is CASSYEEGRANTQYF.